One sample yielded the 4 T cell receptor beta chains listed below, sequenced in a study of shared T cell receptors in the human thymus (dated by TCRdb to about 2021). Libraries came from the immunoSEQ multiplex PCR assay. Held by TCRdb, this immuneACCESS table contains in-frame sequences only and omits some clones. Under half of the omission traces to an unresolved V gene where checked; the cause of the rest is unknown. This sample is represented by 700,000 or so clones; 80% to 90% of them were singletons. Of the sample, 0.0095% to 0.011% is held by the ten largest clones. These same records also appear under a second study, on human thymus T cells.

The sequencing input was thymocytes. Every receptor here comes from a girl in the first two years of life with a congenital heart defect. Donor details come from another sample of the same person, matched by shared clones.

This rearrangement joins TRBV6-5 to TRBJ1-2, with TRBD1 matching over 8 bases. This CDR3 spans 15 amino acids. With V trimmed by 0 bases and J by 5 bases, 5 bases remained unmatched. Per the germline V gene, CDR1 is MNHEY and CDR2 is SVGAGI. The CDR3 region has the DNA TGTGCCAGCAGTTACTCGAGGACAGGGATTTATGGCTACACCTTC. Translated, it gives CASSYSRTGIYGYTF.

The DNA for the CDR3 is TGTGCCAGTAGTACAGGCCCCCGTCAGCCCCAGCATTTT. Protein: CASSTGPRQPQHF. The V and J genes are TRBV19 and TRBJ1-5, with D unresolved. The CDR3 totals 13 residues. V was pared by 4 bases and J by 6 bases, with 10 bases between. Germline V gene lookup returns CDR1 LNHDA and CDR2 SQIVND (reference sequence). The variable domain in full, with the rest retrieved from reference TRBV19 and TRBJ1-5, is DGGITQSPKYLFRKEGQNVTLSCEQNLNHDAMYWYRQDPGQGLRLIYYSQIVNDFQKGDIAEGYSVSREKKESFPLTVTSAQKNPTAFYLCASSTGPRQPQHFGDGTRLSIL.

The chain joins TRBV9 to TRBJ1-2; TRBD1 aligns across 7 bases. Per germline, CDR1 SGDLS and CDR2 YYNGEE. The CDR3 runs 19 residues. V gave up 4 bases and J gave up 2 bases; unmatched junction bases: 20. This CDR3 is CASSPKPGTVFGSNYGYTF. DNA for the CDR3: TGTGCCAGCAGCCCAAAACCCGGGACAGTGTTTGGATCGAACTATGGCTACACCTTC.

The chain carries TRBV19 and TRBJ2-7; a possible D gene is TRBD1 (5 bases). Per germline, CDR1 LNHDA and CDR2 SQIVND (reference sequence). This CDR3 is built from 15 residues. V dropped 3 bases and J dropped 5 bases, with 17 bases sitting between them. This chain's CDR3 is CASSIGANNWDEQYF. As DNA, the CDR3 is TGTGCCAGTAGTATTGGGGCAAATAATTGGGACGAGCAGTACTTC.